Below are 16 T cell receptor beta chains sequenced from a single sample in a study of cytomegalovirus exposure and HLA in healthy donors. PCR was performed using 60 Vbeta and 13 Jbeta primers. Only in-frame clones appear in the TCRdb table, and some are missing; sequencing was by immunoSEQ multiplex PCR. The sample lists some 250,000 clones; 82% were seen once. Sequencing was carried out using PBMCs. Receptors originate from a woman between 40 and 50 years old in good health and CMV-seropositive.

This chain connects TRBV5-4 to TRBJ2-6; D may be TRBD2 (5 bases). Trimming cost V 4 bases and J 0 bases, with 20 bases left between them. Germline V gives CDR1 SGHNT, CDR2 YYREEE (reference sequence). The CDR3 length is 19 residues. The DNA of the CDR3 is TGTGCCAGCAGCCATCCCAGGTCAGGACTGCCCTCTGGGGCCAACGTCCTGACTTTC. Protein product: CASSHPRSGLPSGANVLTF.

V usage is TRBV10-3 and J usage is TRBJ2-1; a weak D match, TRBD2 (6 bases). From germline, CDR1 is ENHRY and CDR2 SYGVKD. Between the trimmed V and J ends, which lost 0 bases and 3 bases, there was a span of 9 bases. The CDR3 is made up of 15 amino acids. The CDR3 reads CAISESAGSYNEQFF. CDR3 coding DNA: TGTGCCATCAGTGAGTCGGCGGGAAGCTACAATGAGCAGTTCTTC.

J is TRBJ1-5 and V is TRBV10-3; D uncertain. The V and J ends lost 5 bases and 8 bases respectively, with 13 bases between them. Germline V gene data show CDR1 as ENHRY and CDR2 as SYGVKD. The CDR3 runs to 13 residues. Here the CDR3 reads CAISSGFSEPQHF. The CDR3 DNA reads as TGTGCCATCAGTTCGGGGTTTTCCGAGCCCCAGCATTTT.

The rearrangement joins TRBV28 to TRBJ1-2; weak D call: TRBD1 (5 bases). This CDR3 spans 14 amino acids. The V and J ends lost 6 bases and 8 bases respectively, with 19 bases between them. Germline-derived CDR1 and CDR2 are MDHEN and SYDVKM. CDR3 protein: CASSSPGIVGGYTF. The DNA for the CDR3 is TGTGCCAGCAGCTCCCCAGGGATTGTGGGGGGCTACACCTTC.

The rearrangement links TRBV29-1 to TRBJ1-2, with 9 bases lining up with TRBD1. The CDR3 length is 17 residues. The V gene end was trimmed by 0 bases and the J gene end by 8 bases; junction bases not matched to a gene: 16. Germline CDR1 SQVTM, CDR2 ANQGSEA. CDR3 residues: CSVEDLPDRGQWRGYTF. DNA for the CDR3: TGCAGCGTTGAAGATCTTCCGGACAGGGGCCAGTGGAGAGGCTACACCTTC.

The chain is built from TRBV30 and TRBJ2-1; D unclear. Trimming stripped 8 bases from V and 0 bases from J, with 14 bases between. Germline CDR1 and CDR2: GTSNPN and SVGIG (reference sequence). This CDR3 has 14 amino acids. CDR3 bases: TGTGCCGAGCAGCTAGTTCACTCCTACAATGAGCAGTTCTTC. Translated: CAEQLVHSYNEQFF.

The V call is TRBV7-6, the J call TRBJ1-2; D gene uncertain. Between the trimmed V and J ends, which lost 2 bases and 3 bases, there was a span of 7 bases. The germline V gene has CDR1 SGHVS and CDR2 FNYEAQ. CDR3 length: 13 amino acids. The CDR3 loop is CASSLTDYYGYTF. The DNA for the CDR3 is TGTGCCAGCAGCTTAACAGATTACTATGGCTACACCTTC.

CDR3 DNA sequence: TGTGCCAGCAGTTTCCACAGGGGAAACACCGGGGAGCTGTTTTTT. Its translation: CASSFHRGNTGELFF. The chain couples TRBV28 to TRBJ2-2; 7 nucleotides line up with TRBD1. V dropped 3 bases and J dropped 2; count of bases not matched to a gene: 3. The CDR3 length is 15 residues. CDR1 is MDHEN, CDR2 SYDVKM, per germline.

CDR3: CASSQDGLAGSTDTQYF. CDR3 nucleotides: TGCGCCAGCAGCCAAGATGGACTAGCGGGCAGCACAGATACGCAGTATTTT. The rearrangement uses TRBV4-3 and TRBJ2-3, with 11 bases lining up with TRBD2. J was trimmed by 0 bases and V by 0 bases; bases with no gene match: 2. The CDR3 is 17 residues long. CDR1 is LGHNA, CDR2 YSLEER, per germline.

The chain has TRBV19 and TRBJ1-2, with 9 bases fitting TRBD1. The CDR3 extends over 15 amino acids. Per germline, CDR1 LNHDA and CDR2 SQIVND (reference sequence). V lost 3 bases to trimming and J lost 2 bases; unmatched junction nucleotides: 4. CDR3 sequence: CASSMLQGANYGYTF. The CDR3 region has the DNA TGTGCCAGTAGTATGTTACAGGGGGCAAACTATGGCTACACCTTC.

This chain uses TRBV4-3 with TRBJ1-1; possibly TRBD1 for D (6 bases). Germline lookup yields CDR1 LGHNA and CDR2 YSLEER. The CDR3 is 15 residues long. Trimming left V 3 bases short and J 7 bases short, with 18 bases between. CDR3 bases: TGCGCCAGCAGCCAGGGATACAGGGTGATAATTGAAGCTTTCTTT. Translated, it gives CASSQGYRVIIEAFF.

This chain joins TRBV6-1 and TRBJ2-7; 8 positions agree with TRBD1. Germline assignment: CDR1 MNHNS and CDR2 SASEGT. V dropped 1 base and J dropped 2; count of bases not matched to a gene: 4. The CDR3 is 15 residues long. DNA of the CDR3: TGTGCCAGCAGTGAAGGACAGGGGCTCCCCTACGAGCAGTACTTC. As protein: CASSEGQGLPYEQYF.

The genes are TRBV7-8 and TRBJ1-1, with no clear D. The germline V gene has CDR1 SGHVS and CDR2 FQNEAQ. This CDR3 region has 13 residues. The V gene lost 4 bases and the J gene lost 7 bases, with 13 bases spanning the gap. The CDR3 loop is CASSSTGYIEAFF. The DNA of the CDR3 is TGTGCCAGCAGCTCCACGGGGTACATTGAAGCTTTCTTT.

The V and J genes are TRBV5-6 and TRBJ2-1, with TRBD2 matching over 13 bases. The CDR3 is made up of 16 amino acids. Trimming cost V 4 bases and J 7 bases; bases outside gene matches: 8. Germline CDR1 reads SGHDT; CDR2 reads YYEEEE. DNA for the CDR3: TGTGCCAGCAGCGTACTAGCGGGGGGGCGAAGGAATGAGCAGTTCTTC. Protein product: CASSVLAGGRRNEQFF.

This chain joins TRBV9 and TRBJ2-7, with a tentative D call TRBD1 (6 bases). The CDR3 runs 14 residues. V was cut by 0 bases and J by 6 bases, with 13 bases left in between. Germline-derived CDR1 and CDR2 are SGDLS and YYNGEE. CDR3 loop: CASSVGLQGSEQYF. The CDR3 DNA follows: TGTGCCAGCAGCGTAGGTCTACAGGGTAGCGAGCAGTACTTC.

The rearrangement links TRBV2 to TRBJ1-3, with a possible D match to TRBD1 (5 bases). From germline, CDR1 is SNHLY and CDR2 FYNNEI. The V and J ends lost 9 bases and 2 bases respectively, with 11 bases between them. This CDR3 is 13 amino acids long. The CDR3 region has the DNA TGTGCCAGTCCAGGGAGGACTGGAAACACCATATATTTT. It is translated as CASPGRTGNTIYF. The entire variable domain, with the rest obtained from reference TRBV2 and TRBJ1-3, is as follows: EPEVTQTPSHQVTQMGQEVILRCVPISNHLYFYWYRQILGQKVEFLVSFYNNEISEKSEIFDDQFSVERPDGSNFTLKIRSTKLEDSAMYFCASPGRTGNTIYFGEGSWLTVV.